This TCR beta chain was observed in a study of blood T cell repertoires in COVID-19. Study-level information: Acute and convalescent COVID-19 specimens originated in the United States, Italy and Spain. Sources were T cells, B-cell-depleted T cells, or PBMCs; the material itself was cDNA or gDNA.

In the authors' methods: From reference gene primer amplification, estimates of nucleated cell counts were derived. Produced via immunoSEQ multiplex PCR; TCRdb's table is partial and in-frame only. That table gives V, J and clone size, and the DNA gave D and trimming. The sample yields under 200,000 clones, over 75% seen once. V gave up 2 bases and J gave up 6 bases; unmatched junction bases: 11. The CDR3 has 16 amino acids. Germline CDR1 and CDR2: KGHSH and LQKENI. The gene calls are TRBV18 and TRBJ1-2; TRBD1 agrees at 8 bases. Sequencing was carried out using peripheral blood. The clonotype originates from a woman of 80 years or more with acute or convalescent COVID-19. The CDR3 loop reads CASSPADRGVGNGYTF. The CDR3 bases are TGTGCCAGCTCACCAGCCGACAGGGGAGTAGGGAATGGCTACACCTTC.